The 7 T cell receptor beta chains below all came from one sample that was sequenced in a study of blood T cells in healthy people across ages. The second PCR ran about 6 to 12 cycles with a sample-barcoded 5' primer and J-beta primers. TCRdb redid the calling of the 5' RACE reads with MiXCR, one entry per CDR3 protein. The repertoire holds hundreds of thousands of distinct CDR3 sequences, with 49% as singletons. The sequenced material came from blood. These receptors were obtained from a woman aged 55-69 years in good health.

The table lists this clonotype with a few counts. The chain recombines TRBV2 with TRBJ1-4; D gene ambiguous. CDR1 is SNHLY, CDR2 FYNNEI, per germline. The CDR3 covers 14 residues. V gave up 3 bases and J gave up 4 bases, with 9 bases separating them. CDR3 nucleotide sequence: TGTGCCAGCAGTGATTTACAGTTTAATGAAAAACTGTTTTTT. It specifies CASSDLQFNEKLFF.

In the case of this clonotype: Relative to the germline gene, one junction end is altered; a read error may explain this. CDR3 residues: CAVSAPRTSTYEQYF. The CDR3 DNA follows: TGTGCCGTCAGTGCGCCCAGGACTTCAACCTACGAGCAGTACTTC. The gene calls are TRBV10-3 and TRBJ2-7; D perhaps matches TRBD2 (5 bases). CDR1 ENHRY and CDR2 SYGVKD come from the germline V gene. This CDR3 has 15 residues.

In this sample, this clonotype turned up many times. The CDR3 loop reads CASRRTGTDTQYF. CDR3 in DNA: TGTGCCAGCCGGAGGACGGGGACAGATACGCAGTATTTT. The V gene is TRBV6-2 or TRBV6-3, the J gene TRBJ2-3, with D perhaps matching TRBD2 (5 bases). The CDR3 spans 13 residues. Germline V lookup: CDR1 MNHEY, CDR2 SVGEGT. The V and J ends lost 8 bases and 3 bases respectively, with 12 bases between them.

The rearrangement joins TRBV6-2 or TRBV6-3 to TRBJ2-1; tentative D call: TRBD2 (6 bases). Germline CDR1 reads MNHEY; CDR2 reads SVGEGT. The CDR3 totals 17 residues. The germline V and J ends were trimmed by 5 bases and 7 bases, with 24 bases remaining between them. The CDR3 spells CASSPSSSAGWGNEQFF. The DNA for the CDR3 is TGTGCCAGCAGTCCATCATCTAGCGCCGGGTGGGGGAATGAGCAGTTCTTC.

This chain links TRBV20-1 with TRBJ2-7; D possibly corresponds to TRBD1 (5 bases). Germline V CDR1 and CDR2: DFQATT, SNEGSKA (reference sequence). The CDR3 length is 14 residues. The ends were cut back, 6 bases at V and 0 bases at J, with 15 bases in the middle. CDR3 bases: TGCAGTGCCCGAAGGGGCTCCCCCTCCTACGAGCAGTACTTC. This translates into CSARRGSPSYEQYF.

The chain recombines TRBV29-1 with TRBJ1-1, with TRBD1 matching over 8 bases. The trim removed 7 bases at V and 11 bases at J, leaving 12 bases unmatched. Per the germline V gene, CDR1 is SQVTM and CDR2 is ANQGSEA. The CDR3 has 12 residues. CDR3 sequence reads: CSAGAGGRSAFF. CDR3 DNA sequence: TGCAGCGCCGGCGCAGGGGGCCGGTCGGCTTTCTTT.

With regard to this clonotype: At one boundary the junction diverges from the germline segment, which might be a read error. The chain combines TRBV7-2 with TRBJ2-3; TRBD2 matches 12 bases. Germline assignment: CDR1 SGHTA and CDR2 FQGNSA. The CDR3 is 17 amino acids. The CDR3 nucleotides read TGCGCCAGCAGCCACCTTCTAGCGGGAGGGTCCGGAGATACGCAGTATTTT. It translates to CASSHLLAGGSGDTQYF.